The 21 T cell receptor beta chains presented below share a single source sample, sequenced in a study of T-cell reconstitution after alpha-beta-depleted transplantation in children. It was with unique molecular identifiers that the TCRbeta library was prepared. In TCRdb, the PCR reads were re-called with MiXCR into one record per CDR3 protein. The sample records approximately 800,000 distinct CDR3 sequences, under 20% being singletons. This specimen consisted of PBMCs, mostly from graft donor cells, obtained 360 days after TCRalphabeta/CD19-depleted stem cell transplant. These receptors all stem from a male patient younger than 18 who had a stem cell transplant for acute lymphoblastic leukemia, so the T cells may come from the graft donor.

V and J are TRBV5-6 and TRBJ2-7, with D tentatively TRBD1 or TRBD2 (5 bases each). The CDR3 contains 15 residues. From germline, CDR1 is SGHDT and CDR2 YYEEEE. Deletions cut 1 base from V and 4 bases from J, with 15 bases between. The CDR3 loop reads CASSLRLQGVYEQYF. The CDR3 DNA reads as TGTGCCAGCAGCTTGCGACTGCAGGGAGTATACGAGCAGTACTTC.

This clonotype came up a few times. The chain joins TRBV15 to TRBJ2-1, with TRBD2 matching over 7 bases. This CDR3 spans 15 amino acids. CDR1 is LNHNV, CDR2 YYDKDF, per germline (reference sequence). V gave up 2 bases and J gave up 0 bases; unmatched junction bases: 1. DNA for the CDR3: TGTGCCACCAGCAGACTAGCGGACTCCTACAATGAGCAGTTCTTC. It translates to CATSRLADSYNEQFF.

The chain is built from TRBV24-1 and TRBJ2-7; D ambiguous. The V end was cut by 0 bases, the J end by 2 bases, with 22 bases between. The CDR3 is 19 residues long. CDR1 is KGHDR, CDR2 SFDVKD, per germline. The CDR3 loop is CATSDLKKNSPIHAYEQYF. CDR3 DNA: TGTGCCACCAGTGATTTGAAGAAAAACAGCCCCATCCACGCCTACGAGCAGTACTTC.

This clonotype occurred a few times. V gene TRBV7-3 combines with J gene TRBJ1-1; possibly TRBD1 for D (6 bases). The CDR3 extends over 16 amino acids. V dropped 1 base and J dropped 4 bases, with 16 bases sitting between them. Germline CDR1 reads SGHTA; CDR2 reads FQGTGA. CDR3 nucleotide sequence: TGTGCCAGCAGCTTAATAGGGGGTTCTTCTTCCACTGAAGCTTTCTTT. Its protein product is CASSLIGGSSSTEAFF.

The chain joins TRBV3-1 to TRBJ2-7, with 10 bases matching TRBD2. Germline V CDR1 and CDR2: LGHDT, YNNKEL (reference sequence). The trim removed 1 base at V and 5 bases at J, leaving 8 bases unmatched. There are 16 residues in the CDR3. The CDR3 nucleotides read TGTGCCAGCAGCCAAGGGGCTAGCGGGAGATTTCACGAGCAGTACTTC. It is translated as CASSQGASGRFHEQYF.

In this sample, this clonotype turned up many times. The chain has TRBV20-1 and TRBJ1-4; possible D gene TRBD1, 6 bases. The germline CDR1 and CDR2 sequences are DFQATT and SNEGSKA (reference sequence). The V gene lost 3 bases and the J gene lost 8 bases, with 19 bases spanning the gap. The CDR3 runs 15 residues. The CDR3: CSASDGNLQGEKLFF. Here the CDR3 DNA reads TGCAGTGCTAGTGACGGGAACCTCCAGGGGGAAAAACTGTTTTTT.

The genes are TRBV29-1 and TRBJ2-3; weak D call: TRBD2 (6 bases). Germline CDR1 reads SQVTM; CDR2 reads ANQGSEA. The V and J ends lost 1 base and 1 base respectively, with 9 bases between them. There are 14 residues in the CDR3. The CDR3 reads CSVEAGEGTDTQYF. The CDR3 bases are TGCAGCGTTGAAGCGGGAGAAGGCACAGATACGCAGTATTTT.

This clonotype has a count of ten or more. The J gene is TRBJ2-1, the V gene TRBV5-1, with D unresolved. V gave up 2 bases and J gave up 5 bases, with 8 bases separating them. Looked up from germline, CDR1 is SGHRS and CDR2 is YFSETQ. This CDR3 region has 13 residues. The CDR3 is CASSFRWDNEQFF. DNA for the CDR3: TGCGCCAGCAGCTTCCGTTGGGACAATGAGCAGTTCTTC.

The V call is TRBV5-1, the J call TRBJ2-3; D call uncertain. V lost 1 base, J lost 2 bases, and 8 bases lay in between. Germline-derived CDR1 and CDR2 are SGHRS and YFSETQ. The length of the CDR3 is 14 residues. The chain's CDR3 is CASSLWAITDTQYF. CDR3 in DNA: TGCGCCAGCAGCTTGTGGGCCATCACAGATACGCAGTATTTT. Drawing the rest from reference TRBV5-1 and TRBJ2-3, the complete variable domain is KAGVTQTPRYLIKTRGQQVTLSCSPISGHRSVSWYQQTPGQGLQFLFEYFSETQRNKGNFPGRFSGRQFSNSRSEMNVSTLELGDSALYLCASSLWAITDTQYFGPGTRLTVL.

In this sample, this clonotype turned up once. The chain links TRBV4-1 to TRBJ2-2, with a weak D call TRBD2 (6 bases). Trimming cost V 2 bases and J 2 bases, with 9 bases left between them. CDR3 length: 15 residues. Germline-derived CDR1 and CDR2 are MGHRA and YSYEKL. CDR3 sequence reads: CASSQPGLNTGELFF. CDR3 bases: TGCGCCAGCAGCCAACCGGGACTTAACACCGGGGAGCTGTTTTTT.

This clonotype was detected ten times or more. The CDR3 DNA reads as TGTGCCAGCAGTTTAGGACAGGCTCTACAAGAGACCCAGTACTTC. Translating it yields CASSLGQALQETQYF. The chain uses TRBV12-3 or TRBV12-4 and TRBJ2-5; D possibly corresponds to TRBD1 (6 bases). The CDR3 totals 15 residues. The germline V and J ends were trimmed by 1 base and 2 bases, with 11 bases remaining between them.

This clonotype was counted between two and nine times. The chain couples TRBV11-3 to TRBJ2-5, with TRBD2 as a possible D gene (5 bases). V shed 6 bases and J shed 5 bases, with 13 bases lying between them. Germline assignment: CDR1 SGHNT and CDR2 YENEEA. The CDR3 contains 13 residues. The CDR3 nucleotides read TGTGCCAGCAGTGTTGGGAGATACGAGACCCAGTACTTC. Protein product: CASSVGRYETQYF.

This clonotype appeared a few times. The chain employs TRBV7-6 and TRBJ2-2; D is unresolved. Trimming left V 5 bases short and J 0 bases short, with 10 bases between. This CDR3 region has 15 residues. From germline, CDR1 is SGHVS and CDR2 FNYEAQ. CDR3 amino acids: CASSLRPANTGELFF. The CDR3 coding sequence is TGTGCCAGCAGCCTGCGCCCCGCGAACACCGGGGAGCTGTTTTTT.

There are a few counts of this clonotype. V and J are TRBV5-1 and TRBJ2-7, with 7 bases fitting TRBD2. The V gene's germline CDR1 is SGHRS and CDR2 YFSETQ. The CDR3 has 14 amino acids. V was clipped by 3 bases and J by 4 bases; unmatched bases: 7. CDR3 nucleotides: TGCGCCAGCAGCTCCCGGCTAGCGGTGTACGAGCAGTACTTC. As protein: CASSSRLAVYEQYF.

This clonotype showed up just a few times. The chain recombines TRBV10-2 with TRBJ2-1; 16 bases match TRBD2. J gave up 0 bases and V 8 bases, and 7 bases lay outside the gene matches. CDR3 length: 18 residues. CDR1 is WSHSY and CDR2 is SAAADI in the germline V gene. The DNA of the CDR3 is TGCGCCAGCTCCGGGACTAGCGGGAGGGGGGGCTCCTACAATGAGCAGTTCTTC. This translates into CASSGTSGRGGSYNEQFF.

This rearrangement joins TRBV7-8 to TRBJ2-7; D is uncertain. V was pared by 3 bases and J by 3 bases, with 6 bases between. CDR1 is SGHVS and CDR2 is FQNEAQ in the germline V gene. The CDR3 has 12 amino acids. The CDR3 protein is CASSFLRYEQYF. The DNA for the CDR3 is TGTGCCAGCAGCTTCTTGCGCTACGAGCAGTACTTC. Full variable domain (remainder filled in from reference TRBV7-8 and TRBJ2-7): GAGVSQSPRYKVAKRGQDVALRCDPISGHVSLFWYQQALGQGPEFLTYFQNEAQLDKSGLPSDRFFAERPEGSVSTLKIQRTQQEDSAVYLCASSFLRYEQYFGPGTRLTVT.

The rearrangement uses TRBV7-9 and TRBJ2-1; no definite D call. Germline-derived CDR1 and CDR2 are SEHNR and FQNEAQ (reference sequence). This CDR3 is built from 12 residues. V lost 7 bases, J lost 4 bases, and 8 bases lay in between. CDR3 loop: CASTYGYNEQFF. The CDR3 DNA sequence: TGTGCCAGCACTTATGGGTACAATGAGCAGTTCTTC.

The chain's CDR3 is CASRPHFESDTQYF. For the CDR3, the DNA is TGCGCCAGCAGACCTCACTTCGAATCGGATACGCAGTATTTT. The chain joins TRBV5-1 to TRBJ2-3; D not certain. The CDR3 runs to 14 residues. The germline V and J ends were trimmed by 5 bases and 6 bases, with 16 bases remaining between them. CDR1 SGHRS and CDR2 YFSETQ come from the germline V gene.

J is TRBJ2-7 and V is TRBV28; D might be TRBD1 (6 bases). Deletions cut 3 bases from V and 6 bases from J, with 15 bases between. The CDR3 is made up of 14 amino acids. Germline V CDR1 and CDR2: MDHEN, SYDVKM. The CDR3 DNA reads TGTGCCAGCAGTTTTTTAGTATACAGGGCCGAGCAGTACTTC. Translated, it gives CASSFLVYRAEQYF.

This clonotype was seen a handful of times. The CDR3 nucleotides are TGTGCCAGCAGCTTCGGACAGGGGAACGGGGAGCTGTTTTTT. It translates to CASSFGQGNGELFF. The chain has TRBV11-2 and TRBJ2-2, with 9 bases aligning to TRBD1. Trimming took 3 bases from V and 7 from J; bases not matched to a gene: 3. In germline, CDR1 is SGHAT, CDR2 FQNNGV. The CDR3 has 14 amino acids. The entire variable domain, with the rest obtained from reference TRBV11-2 and TRBJ2-2, is as follows: EAGVAQSPRYKIIEKRQSVAFWCNPISGHATLYWYQQILGQGPKLLIQFQNNGVVDDSQLPKDRFSAERLKGVDSTLKIQPAKLEDSAVYLCASSFGQGNGELFFGEGSRLTVL.

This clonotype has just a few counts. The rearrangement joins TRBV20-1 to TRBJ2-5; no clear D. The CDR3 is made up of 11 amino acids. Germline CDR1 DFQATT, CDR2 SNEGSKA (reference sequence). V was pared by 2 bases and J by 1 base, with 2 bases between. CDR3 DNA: TGCAGTGCTAGAACCCAAGAGACCCAGTACTTC. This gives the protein CSARTQETQYF.